This T cell receptor beta chain was identified during a study of cytomegalovirus exposure and HLA in healthy donors. For the study at large: Early release data held roughly 90 million unique TCRs from HLA-typed donors. Whole-study findings and limits: The authors later linked a missense DCLRE1C variant to TCR beta V- and J-gene trimming. The only immune exposure information that was available was CMV serostatus.

About this clone itself: The antigen remains undetermined.

Each donor's status was that of a healthy bone marrow donor. The PCR ran on 60 Vbeta and 13 Jbeta primers. Libraries were prepared by immunoSEQ multiplex PCR; TCRdb keeps only in-frame clonotypes and omits some of them. The sample holds 150,000 to 200,000 clones, around 75% seen once. V dropped 5 bases and J dropped 6 bases, with 16 bases sitting between them. Germline CDR1 reads SGHTA; CDR2 reads FQGTGA. This CDR3 has 14 residues. The sequenced material came from PBMCs. V gene TRBV7-3 combines with J gene TRBJ1-1; no firm D call. The clonotype was recovered from a woman between 40 and 55 years old in good health and CMV-seropositive. The CDR3 here is CASSPSGKDSEAFF. As DNA, the CDR3 is TGTGCCAGCAGCCCCAGCGGAAAGGACTCTGAAGCTTTCTTT.